The 28 T cell receptor beta chains below come from one sample, sequenced in a study of blood T cell repertoires in COVID-19 (TCRdb year 2020). Preparation of the library involved the immunoSEQ multiplex PCR assay. TCRdb obtained this table from immuneACCESS and retained in-frame rearrangements with V and J assigned. These tables miss some clones; where compared with another copy, unresolved V genes account for less than half of the shortfall, and the remainder is unexplained. This sample lists 70,000 or so clones; about 84% were detected once. Together, the top ten hold around 15% of the sample. Specimen: peripheral blood. The receptors originated from a human donor in a cohort sampled during active COVID-19.

The DNA for the CDR3 is TGCGCCAGCAGCTTGGAGGGGACAGAGAATCAGCCCCAGCATTTT. Translating gives CASSLEGTENQPQHF. This chain connects TRBV5-1 to TRBJ1-5; 7 bases line up with TRBD1. The CDR3 is 15 residues long. V dropped 0 bases and J dropped 4; count of bases not matched to a gene: 4. Germline V gene sequence: CDR1 SGHRS, CDR2 YFSETQ.

The J gene is TRBJ2-5, the V gene TRBV19; 10 positions agree with TRBD2. The CDR3 loop spans 17 amino acids. Germline lookup yields CDR1 LNHDA and CDR2 SQIVND (reference sequence). J gave up 3 bases and V 3 bases, and 10 bases lay outside the gene matches. Here the CDR3 reads CASSMGSAGGLKETQYF. The CDR3, as DNA: TGTGCCAGTAGTATGGGGTCAGCGGGAGGGCTTAAAGAGACCCAGTACTTC. The full variable domain, its missing parts supplied by reference TRBV19 and TRBJ2-5, is DGGITQSPKYLFRKEGQNVTLSCEQNLNHDAMYWYRQDPGQGLRLIYYSQIVNDFQKGDIAEGYSVSREKKESFPLTVTSAQKNPTAFYLCASSMGSAGGLKETQYFGPGTRLLVL.

V usage is TRBV5-1 and J usage is TRBJ1-4, with 7 positions matching TRBD1. V lost 4 bases, J lost 4 bases, and 7 bases stayed unmatched. CDR3 length: 15 amino acids. Germline V gene lookup returns CDR1 SGHRS and CDR2 YFSETQ. The CDR3 region has the DNA TGCGCCAGCAGCATAGGACAGGCAAATAATGAAAAACTGTTTTTT. This codes for CASSIGQANNEKLFF.

The chain employs TRBV14 and TRBJ2-5; TRBD2 matches 8 bases. CDR3 length equals 18 residues. CDR1 is SGHDN, CDR2 FVKESK, per germline. V dropped 4 bases and J dropped 2; count of bases not matched to a gene: 15. The CDR3 sequence is CASSPSKGSGILQETQYF. The CDR3 DNA reads as TGTGCCAGCAGCCCCTCCAAGGGTAGCGGGATCCTTCAAGAGACCCAGTACTTC. Combining the CDR3 with reference TRBV14 and TRBJ2-5 gives the whole variable domain EAGVTQFPSHSVIEKGQTVTLRCDPISGHDNLYWYRRVMGKEIKFLLHFVKESKQDESGMPNNRFLAERTGGTYSTLKVQPAELEDSGVYFCASSPSKGSGILQETQYFGPGTRLLVL.

CDR3 amino acids: CATSEELAGVDNEQFF. CDR3 nucleotides: TGTGCCACCAGTGAAGAACTAGCGGGAGTCGATAATGAGCAGTTCTTC. The genes are TRBV24-1 and TRBJ2-1, with TRBD2 matching over 11 bases. The CDR3 has 16 amino acids. Germline CDR1 is KGHDR and CDR2 is SFDVKD. Unmatched junction bases numbered 8, after V lost 4 bases and J lost 7 bases.

The V and J genes are TRBV11-2 and TRBJ1-1; 11 nucleotides line up with TRBD1. This CDR3 is 12 amino acids long. In germline, CDR1 is SGHAT, CDR2 FQNNGV. With 5 bases clipped from V and 10 bases from J, the junction kept 3 bases outside the gene matches. The CDR3 DNA is TGTGCCAGCAGCCTCGGGACAGGGGGAGCTTTCTTT. This codes for CASSLGTGGAFF.

Ten or more counts support this clone. The chain employs TRBV6-2 or TRBV6-3 and TRBJ2-7; the match to TRBD2 covers 13 bases. Trimming at V came to 2 bases and at J to 2 bases, leaving 9 bases not matched to a gene. CDR3 length: 18 amino acids. Per germline, CDR1 MNHEY and CDR2 SVGEGT. In nucleotides, the CDR3 is TGTGCCAGCAGTTACCCCACTAGCGGGAGGGCCACCGCCTACGAGCAGTACTTC. Amino acid sequence: CASSYPTSGRATAYEQYF.

The J gene is TRBJ1-4, the V gene TRBV10-1; 8 bases map to TRBD1. There are 15 residues in the CDR3. V gave up 2 bases and J gave up 6 bases; unmatched junction bases: 5. Germline lookup yields CDR1 WNHNN and CDR2 SYGVQD (reference sequence). Here the CDR3 reads CASSEAGGMDEKLFF. CDR3 DNA sequence: TGCGCCAGCAGTGAGGCAGGGGGCATGGATGAAAAACTGTTTTTT.

The CDR3 coding sequence is TGCGCCAGCAGCCTGGGACAGGTCTCTGGAACAGATACGCAGTATTTT. Protein: CASSLGQVSGTDTQYF. The chain uses TRBV5-1 and TRBJ2-3; TRBD1 matches 8 bases. The germline V gene encodes CDR1 SGHRS and CDR2 YFSETQ. Trimming cost V 4 bases and J 3 bases; bases outside gene matches: 10. The CDR3 extends over 16 amino acids.

The chain combines TRBV7-8 with TRBJ1-5; D unclear. This CDR3 is 16 amino acids long. Trimming took off 2 bases at V and 0 bases at J, with 11 bases between the two ends. Germline V gives CDR1 SGHVS, CDR2 FQNEAQ. The CDR3 bases are TGTGCCAGCAGCTTAAGCAGGTCCAATAGCAATCAGCCCCAGCATTTT. Protein: CASSLSRSNSNQPQHF.

The chain carries TRBV19 and TRBJ1-3; D is unclear. CDR1 is LNHDA, CDR2 SQIVND, per germline (reference sequence). V was clipped by 11 bases and J by 0 bases, with 8 bases between them. CDR3 size: 12 residues. CDR3 sequence (DNA): TGTGCCGGCCAGGTCTCTGGAAACACCATATATTTT. Encoded protein: CAGQVSGNTIYF.

The chain links TRBV18 to TRBJ2-7, with D possibly being TRBD1 (6 bases). Germline CDR1 is KGHSH and CDR2 is LQKENI. V was pared by 0 bases and J by 3 bases, with 9 bases between. The CDR3 has 14 residues. The CDR3 DNA reads as TGTGCCAGCTCACCACCTACAGGGAACTACGAGCAGTACTTC. It encodes CASSPPTGNYEQYF.

The V call is TRBV13, the J call TRBJ1-2; unclear D gene. Per the germline V gene, CDR1 is PRHDT and CDR2 is FYEKMQ (reference sequence). The V end lost 0 bases, the J end lost 0 bases, and 5 bases lay between the germline ends. This CDR3 spans 14 amino acids. The CDR3 nucleotides are TGTGCCAGCAGCTTAGGCCGAGCTAACTATGGCTACACCTTC. It encodes CASSLGRANYGYTF.

The V call is TRBV7-9, the J call TRBJ2-7; TRBD1 matches at 7 bases. The CDR3 is 13 amino acids. Germline trimming cut 5 bases from V and 2 bases from J; bases unmatched to any gene: 3. Germline CDR1 reads SEHNR; CDR2 reads FQNEAQ (reference sequence). CDR3 coding DNA: TGTGCCAGCAGCCCGACAGGGACCTACGAGCAGTACTTC. Amino acid sequence: CASSPTGTYEQYF.

The gene calls are TRBV24-1 and TRBJ2-5, with TRBD1 matching over 7 bases. Germline CDR1 KGHDR, CDR2 SFDVKD. The V and J ends lost 3 bases and 4 bases, in that order; junction bases with no gene match: 4. The CDR3 is 14 amino acids. The CDR3 region is CATSDSQGVETQYF. For the CDR3, the DNA is TGTGCCACCAGTGATAGCCAGGGGGTAGAGACCCAGTACTTC.

The V and J genes are TRBV7-8 and TRBJ2-3; D might be TRBD2 (6 bases). The ends were cut back, 1 base at V and 8 bases at J, with 16 bases in the middle. CDR3 length equals 15 residues. From germline, CDR1 is SGHVS and CDR2 FQNEAQ. The CDR3 DNA reads TGTGCCAGCAGCTTAGAGGGACTCTTGCTGGGTACGCAGTATTTT. Protein: CASSLEGLLLGTQYF.

The chain carries TRBV6-1 and TRBJ2-5, with D hard to call. CDR3 length: 13 residues. Germline CDR1 reads MNHNS; CDR2 reads SASEGT. With 1 base removed from V and 2 bases from J, the gap between germline ends came to 5 bases. The CDR3 sequence is CASSEVSQETQYF. DNA of the CDR3: TGTGCCAGCAGTGAAGTCAGTCAAGAGACCCAGTACTTC.

The V call is TRBV4-1, the J call TRBJ2-7; 9 positions agree with TRBD2. Germline V gene data show CDR1 as MGHRA and CDR2 as YSYEKL. CDR3 size: 15 residues. Trimming took 1 base from V and 3 from J; bases not matched to a gene: 4. The CDR3 nucleotides are TGCGCCAGCAGCCAAGGACTAGCGGCCAACTACGAGCAGTACTTC. It encodes CASSQGLAANYEQYF.

This clone was recorded a few times. This chain links TRBV30 with TRBJ1-2; 7 positions match TRBD1. With 3 bases clipped from V and 8 bases from J, the junction kept 9 bases outside the gene matches. Per the germline V gene, CDR1 is GTSNPN and CDR2 is SVGIG (reference sequence). The CDR3 consists of 13 residues. The chain's CDR3 is CAWSRDRPWGYTF. Here the CDR3 DNA reads TGTGCCTGGAGCCGGGACAGACCGTGGGGCTACACCTTC.

In its sample, this clone was seen once. This rearrangement joins TRBV2 to TRBJ1-1, with TRBD1 as a possible D gene (5 bases). V lost 3 bases, J lost 5 bases, and 13 bases lay in between. CDR1 and CDR2 from the germline V gene are SNHLY and FYNNEI. The CDR3 runs 14 residues. DNA for the CDR3: TGTGCCAGCAGTGACGGTATCGGGGGGACTGAAGCTTTCTTT. Translated: CASSDGIGGTEAFF.

This chain joins TRBV19 and TRBJ1-1, with unresolved D. This CDR3 contains 8 residues. Trimming took 11 bases from V and 11 from J, leaving 9 bases between them. From germline, CDR1 is LNHDA and CDR2 SQIVND (reference sequence). The CDR3 DNA sequence: TGTGCCCCCTCGGGGGCTTTCTTT. Its protein is CAPSGAFF.

V gene TRBV5-4 combines with J gene TRBJ2-3, with a tentative D call TRBD2 (6 bases). Trimming took off 1 base at V and 1 base at J, with 13 bases between the two ends. This CDR3 region has 16 residues. Germline V gives CDR1 SGHNT, CDR2 YYREEE (reference sequence). This chain's CDR3 is CASSLSAGLGTDTQYF. CDR3 nucleotide sequence: TGTGCCAGCAGCTTGTCAGCGGGTCTGGGCACAGATACGCAGTATTTT.

This CDR3 is CASSPTTGGYEQYF. CDR3 sequence (DNA): TGTGCCAGCAGCCCTACGACAGGGGGGTACGAGCAGTACTTC. J is TRBJ2-7 and V is TRBV11-2; 9 nucleotides match TRBD1. CDR3 size: 14 residues. The germline V gene encodes CDR1 SGHAT and CDR2 FQNNGV. The V and J ends lost 5 bases and 4 bases, in that order; junction bases with no gene match: 6.

The genes are TRBV18 and TRBJ2-7; 10 nucleotides line up with TRBD1. The CDR3 length is 14 residues. Per germline, CDR1 KGHSH and CDR2 LQKENI. Trimming cost V 3 bases and J 2 bases; bases outside gene matches: 1. The CDR3 bases are TGTGCCAGCTCACCGACAGGGGGCCCCTACGAGCAGTACTTC. This encodes CASSPTGGPYEQYF.

The J gene is TRBJ2-3, the V gene TRBV3-1 (or the pseudogene TRBV3-2); TRBD2 is a possible D gene (5 bases). Germline CDR1 reads LGHDT; CDR2 reads YNNKEL (reference sequence). This CDR3 is 15 amino acids long. Trimming shortened V by 5 bases and J by 6 bases, and 18 bases separated the two germline ends. CDR3 sequence reads: CASSYTVGSRDTQYF. The CDR3 nucleotides are TGTGCCAGCAGCTACACGGTAGGGAGTCGCGATACGCAGTATTTT.

This clone has only a few counts. CDR3 residues: CASNGQLNTEAFF. The DNA of the CDR3 is TGTGCCAGCAACGGACAGCTGAACACTGAAGCTTTCTTT. The J gene is TRBJ1-1, the V gene TRBV19, with D tentatively TRBD1 (6 bases). Germline V gives CDR1 LNHDA, CDR2 SQIVND (reference sequence). The CDR3 contains 13 residues. V was shortened by 9 bases and J by 0 bases, with 11 bases between the two germline ends.

The table lists this clone with a count of one. The chain employs TRBV28 and TRBJ2-7; D might be TRBD2 (5 bases). Germline-derived CDR1 and CDR2 are MDHEN and SYDVKM. V was clipped by 6 bases and J by 3 bases, with 12 bases between them. This CDR3 has 13 residues. As DNA, the CDR3 is TGTGCCAGCAGCTCAGAGGGCATCTACGAGCAGTACTTC. It codes for CASSSEGIYEQYF.

The chain couples TRBV9 to TRBJ2-1, with 9 positions matching TRBD2. Germline lookup yields CDR1 SGDLS and CDR2 YYNGEE. Unmatched junction bases numbered 9, after V lost 0 bases and J lost 11 bases. This CDR3 contains 15 residues. CDR3 DNA: TGTGCCAGCAGCGTAGTCGGGGCGGGAGGGGTACAGCAGTTCTTC. This encodes CASSVVGAGGVQQFF.